A selection of T cell receptor beta chains follows, all from one sample in a study of Ad26.COV2.S vaccination and SARS-CoV-2 variants. Generated by immunoSEQ multiplex PCR, the TCRdb table keeps only in-frame clones and is missing some. The sample shows 350,000 to 600,000 clones, 80% to 90% of them seen only once. The input for sequencing was peripheral blood, taken in a trial of Ad26.COV2.S vaccine versus placebo. These receptors were obtained from a person between 18 and 59 years old who received the Ad26.COV2.S COVID-19 vaccine or a placebo. CDR3s include the opening cysteine and the closing phenylalanine or tryptophan. D genes are given only for firm matches. Some rows mark clone size as missing; the rest say once, few, many or name a class of expanded clone.

v_gene: TRBV5-1
j_gene: TRBJ2-6
abundance: NA
d_gene: TRBD1
CDR3nt: TGCGCCAGCAGCTTGGTGGGACAGGGGAGCTCTGGGGCCAACGTCCTGACTTTC
CDR3aa: CASSLVGQGSSGANVLTF

v_gene: TRBV24-1
j_gene: TRBJ2-3
abundance: NA
d_gene: TRBD2
CDR3nt: TGTGCCACTGCTAGCGGGCGGAGCACAGATACGCAGTATTTT
CDR3aa: CATASGRSTDTQYF

v_gene: TRBV7-3
j_gene: TRBJ2-3
abundance: NA
d_gene: NA
CDR3nt: TGTGCCAGCAGCAGTAGCGTGACTAGCACAGATACGCAGTATTTT
CDR3aa: CASSSSVTSTDTQYF

v_gene: TRBV19
j_gene: TRBJ2-7
abundance: NA
d_gene: NA
CDR3nt: TGTGCCAGTAGTAGTGCAGGGAACTCTAGGGAGCAGTACTTC
CDR3aa: CASSSAGNSREQYF

v_gene: TRBV5-1
j_gene: TRBJ2-1
abundance: NA
d_gene: TRBD2
CDR3nt: TGCGCCAGCAGCACTAGCGGGAGATACAATGAGCAGTTCTTC
CDR3aa: CASSTSGRYNEQFF

v_gene: TRBV9
j_gene: TRBJ1-5
abundance: NA
d_gene: NA
CDR3nt: TGTGCCAGCAGCGTAGGGCAGGGTGGACAGCCCCAGCATTTT
CDR3aa: CASSVGQGGQPQHF

v_gene: TRBV28
j_gene: TRBJ2-7
abundance: NA
d_gene: TRBD1
CDR3nt: TGTGCCAGCAGAAGGGGGCACGAGCAGTACTTC
CDR3aa: CASRRGHEQYF

v_gene: TRBV4-1
j_gene: TRBJ1-3
abundance: NA
d_gene: NA
CDR3nt: TGCGCCAGCAGCCAAGGACAGGCCCACTCTGGAAACACCATATATTTT
CDR3aa: CASSQGQAHSGNTIYF

v_gene: TRBV19
j_gene: TRBJ2-5
abundance: NA
d_gene: NA
CDR3nt: TGTGCCAGTAGTATCTTAGGAGAGACCCAGTACTTC
CDR3aa: CASSILGETQYF

v_gene: TRBV28
j_gene: TRBJ2-7
abundance: once
d_gene: TRBD1
CDR3nt: TGTGCCAGCAGAGAGGGGACAGGGGGTGGGCACGAGCAGTACTTC
CDR3aa: CASREGTGGGHEQYF

v_gene: TRBV11-2
j_gene: TRBJ1-1
abundance: NA
d_gene: NA
CDR3nt: TGTGCCAGCAGCTCAACGAGACAGAAAGCTTTCTTT
CDR3aa: CASSSTRQKAFF

v_gene: TRBV19
j_gene: TRBJ1-5
abundance: NA
d_gene: NA
CDR3nt: TGTGCCAGTAGTATAGATCCCAATCGTTATCAGCCCCAGCATTTT
CDR3aa: CASSIDPNRYQPQHF

v_gene: TRBV19
j_gene: TRBJ2-1
abundance: NA
d_gene: TRBD2
CDR3nt: TGTGCCAGTAGTACACTAGCGGGAGAGGGTGAGCAGTTCTTC
CDR3aa: CASSTLAGEGEQFF

v_gene: TRBV9
j_gene: TRBJ1-6
abundance: NA
d_gene: NA
CDR3nt: TGTGCCAGCAGCGTAGGACAGGCAAATTCACCCCTCCACTTT
CDR3aa: CASSVGQANSPLHF

v_gene: TRBV5-1
j_gene: TRBJ2-7
abundance: NA
d_gene: NA
CDR3nt: TGCGCCAGCAGCTTTACAGGGCCAACACGGTTGGACTTC
CDR3aa: CASSFTGPTRLDF

v_gene: TRBV11-2
j_gene: TRBJ2-1
abundance: NA
d_gene: NA
CDR3nt: TGTGCCAGCAGCTGGGGGGACTTCCCCTCCTACAATGAGCAGTTCTTC
CDR3aa: CASSWGDFPSYNEQFF

v_gene: TRBV10-1
j_gene: TRBJ2-3
abundance: NA
d_gene: NA
CDR3nt: TGCGCCAGCAGTGAGTCAACGGAGACAGATACGCAGTATTTT
CDR3aa: CASSESTETDTQYF

v_gene: TRBV7-2
j_gene: TRBJ1-2
abundance: NA
d_gene: NA
CDR3nt: TGTGCCAGCAGCCCAAGAACGACAGGCCTCTATGGCTACACCTTC
CDR3aa: CASSPRTTGLYGYTF

v_gene: TRBV6-5
j_gene: TRBJ1-1
abundance: few
d_gene: NA
CDR3nt: TGTGCCAGCAGTTACGCCTTTAAAAGTCCCGAAGCTTTCTTT
CDR3aa: CASSYAFKSPEAFF

v_gene: TRBV12-3/TRBV12-4
j_gene: TRBJ2-1
abundance: once
d_gene: TRBD2
CDR3nt: TGTGCCAGCAGCACCGCGGGGGAGAAAGGGCAGTTCTTC
CDR3aa: CASSTAGEKGQFF

v_gene: TRBV15
j_gene: TRBJ1-2
abundance: NA
d_gene: NA
CDR3nt: TGTGCCACCAGCAGAGATAGAACGGAGGTCTATGGCTACACCTTC
CDR3aa: CATSRDRTEVYGYTF

v_gene: TRBV28
j_gene: TRBJ1-1
abundance: NA
d_gene: NA
CDR3nt: TGTGCCAGCAGTTTAGGAGGGGACCACCTTGGGACTGAAGCTTTCTTT
CDR3aa: CASSLGGDHLGTEAFF

v_gene: TRBV7-9
j_gene: TRBJ2-7
abundance: NA
d_gene: TRBD2
CDR3nt: TGTGCCAGCATCGACCTTCAGACTAGCGGCTACGAGCAGTACTTC
CDR3aa: CASIDLQTSGYEQYF